This T cell receptor beta chain was sequenced for a study of T cell responses to AZD1222 COVID-19 vaccine (dated by TCRdb to about 2021). Some background on the complete study: A total of around 240 trial participants underwent TCR sequencing, of whom around 200 received two doses of AZD1222 and 26 received two doses of the MenACWY control vaccine. Trial participants were enrolled into age subgroups of 18-55, 56-69 and 70-plus years, which contained approximately 150, 28 and 58 TCR-sequenced participants, respectively.

About this clone: The specificity of this receptor is unknown. No base quality values were provided; no much bigger clone lies one nucleotide off.

The paper as a whole reports these results and caveats: Vaccine-associated CD4 TCRs spanned the whole spike protein, with dominant responses in regions 160-218 and 743-854. Because no day 14 peak-response samples were available, repertoires were characterized only after the peak T cell response. Most participants were white British and females outnumbered males, and the authors suggested that clonal diversity may have been underestimated. Reportedly, close to half of the unique spike-specific TCRs recognized epitopes lying outside the regions that are mutated in the B.1.351 and B.1.1.7 variants. Conclusions about previously exposed vaccinees are limited because only 5 or 6 AZD1222 recipients were SARS-CoV-2 seropositive at baseline. In the small 56-69-year group, the increase in depth fell short of significance, most likely because of low power. After two AZD1222 doses, both the breadth and the depth of spike-specific TCRs were significantly higher than at day 0 and than in MenACWY recipients.

Taken from cysteine to phenylalanine, the CDR3 has 15 residues. The DNA shown is the 45-base CDR3, in frame from base 1. The CDR1 and CDR2 encoded by the germline V gene are SGHAT and FQNNGV. V loses 2 bases at its end and J loses 9 bases; junction bases beyond the gene matches: 7. The CDR3 regions of human TCRbeta chains were analyzed by immunosequencing. As for how the authors treated the data: Repertoire TCRs were matched against a reference library of SARS-CoV-2-specific TCRs generated with the MIRA antigen-specificity platform. Breadth was defined as the fraction of unique TCRs that were SARS-CoV-2-associated. Depth was defined as the fraction of total T cells that were SARS-CoV-2-associated. Using the MIRA data, each spike-specific TCR was assigned both to the spike region to which the TCR was reactive and to a CD4 or CD8 class. Log10-transformed breadth and depth values were compared by one-way ANOVA with Sidak's multiple comparisons tests. The source is immuneACCESS, and TCRdb retained only in-frame sequences with V and J called. Part of the clones is not carried over; for the studies checked, unresolved V genes explain less than half of this, and the remainder is unexplained. That table furnishes V, J and clone size, whereas the DNA furnished D and trimming. For this sample there are about 67,000 clones; under 90% appear just once. The top ten hold roughly 6.5% of the sample.

The intended sense of this specimen's time point label: about 28 days (+/-7) after the second vaccine dose. Because spike-specific TCR depth and breadth did not differ between the two schedules, AZD1222 recipients who got a second dose at roughly 4 weeks were pooled with those who got a second dose at roughly 12 weeks. Samples from vaccinated people were obtained from the UK trials COV001 and COV002, which included a single-blind randomized controlled phase 2/3 trial of AZD1222 (ChAdOx1 nCoV-19) in healthy adults. For TCRbeta chain sequencing, PBMC samples were collected from trial participants at day 0 and at day 28 after the second dose.

The sample in question was peripheral blood, obtained 28 days after the second AZD1222 dose. This receptor was identified in an adult who received the AZD1222 COVID-19 vaccine. Here the chain combines TRBV11-2 and TRBJ1-2; 12 bases in between match TRBD1. The DNA sequence is given as TGTGCCAGCAGCTTAATCTCGGGACAGGGGGCGAGCTACACCTTC. Protein translation: CASSLISGQGASYTF.